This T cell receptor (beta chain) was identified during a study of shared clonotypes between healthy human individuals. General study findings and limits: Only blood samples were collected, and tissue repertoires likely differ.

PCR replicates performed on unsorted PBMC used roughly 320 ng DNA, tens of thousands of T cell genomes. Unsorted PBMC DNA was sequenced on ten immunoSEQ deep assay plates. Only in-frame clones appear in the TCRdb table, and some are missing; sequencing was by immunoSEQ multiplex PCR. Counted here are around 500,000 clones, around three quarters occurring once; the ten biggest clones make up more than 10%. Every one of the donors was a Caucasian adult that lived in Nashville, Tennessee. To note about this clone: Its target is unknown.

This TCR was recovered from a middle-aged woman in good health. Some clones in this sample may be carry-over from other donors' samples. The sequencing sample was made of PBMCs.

The CDR3 is CASSLRGRETQYF. DNA of the CDR3: TGTGCCAGCAGCTTACGGGGGCGGGAGACCCAGTACTTC. The chain has TRBV7-8 and TRBJ2-5; D may be TRBD1 or TRBD2 (6 bases each). Germline values: CDR1 SGHVS, CDR2 FQNEAQ. The CDR3 runs to 13 residues. The V end lost 2 bases, the J end lost 5 bases, and 9 bases lay between the germline ends.